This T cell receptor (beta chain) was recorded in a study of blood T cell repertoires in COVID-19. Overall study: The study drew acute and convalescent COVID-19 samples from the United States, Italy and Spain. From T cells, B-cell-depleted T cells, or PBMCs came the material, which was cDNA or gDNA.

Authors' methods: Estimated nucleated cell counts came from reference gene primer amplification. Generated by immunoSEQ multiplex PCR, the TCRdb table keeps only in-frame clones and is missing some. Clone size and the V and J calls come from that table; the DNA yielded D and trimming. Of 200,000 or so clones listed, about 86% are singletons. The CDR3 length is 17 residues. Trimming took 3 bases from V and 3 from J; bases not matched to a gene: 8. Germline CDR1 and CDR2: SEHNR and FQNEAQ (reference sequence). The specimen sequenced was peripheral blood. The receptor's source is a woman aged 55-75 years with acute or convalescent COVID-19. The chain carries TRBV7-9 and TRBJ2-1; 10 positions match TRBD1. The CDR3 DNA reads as TGTGCCAGCAGCTTGTGGAGGGGACAGGGGTTCTACAATGAGCAGTTCTTC. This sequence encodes CASSLWRGQGFYNEQFF.